Each of the 2 T cell receptor beta chains below was sequenced from the same sample in a study of cytomegalovirus exposure and HLA in healthy donors. Produced via immunoSEQ multiplex PCR; TCRdb's table is partial and in-frame only. The repertoire includes roughly 95,000 clones, roughly 85% of them detected once, and approximately 20% sits in the top ten. Input material: PBMCs. The receptors were gathered from a man aged 18 to 35 in good health and CMV-seropositive.

The chain recombines TRBV29-1 with TRBJ2-1; 13 bases fit TRBD2. This CDR3 spans 16 amino acids. Germline V gene sequence: CDR1 SQVTM, CDR2 ANQGSEA. Trimming at V came to 4 bases and at J to 5 bases, leaving 8 bases not matched to a gene. The CDR3 spells CSVVGGTSGIHNEQFF. In nucleotides, the CDR3 is TGCAGCGTTGTCGGAGGGACTAGCGGGATTCACAATGAGCAGTTCTTC.

The genes are TRBV5-4 and TRBJ2-7, with 10 bases fitting TRBD1. V lost 4 bases and J lost 5; bases outside the gene matches: 3. The CDR3 loop spans 13 amino acids. Germline CDR1 is SGHNT and CDR2 is YYREEE (reference sequence). The CDR3 loop is CASSRQGADEQYV. CDR3 nucleotide sequence: TGTGCCAGCAGCAGACAGGGGGCGGACGAGCAGTACGTC.